The rows below give T cell receptor beta chains drawn from one sample of a study of cytomegalovirus exposure and HLA in healthy donors. Sequenced by immunoSEQ multiplex PCR; TCRdb stores in-frame clones only, minus some. The data show approximately 220,000 clones, approximately 83% seen once. The specimen was PBMCs. These receptors were obtained from a girl aged 10 to 17 in good health and CMV-seronegative. CDR3s include the opening cysteine and the closing phenylalanine or tryptophan. Each record gives: V gene, J gene, D gene, clone size, CDR3 protein, CDR3 DNA. A D gene is named only where the DNA matches it firmly. The size of a clone is reported for some rows only, either as once, few or many, or as a class for expanded clones.

V gene: TRBV19
J gene: TRBJ2-7
D gene: NA
clone size: NA
CDR3 protein: CASSRVGRLPGYEQYF
CDR3 DNA: TGTGCCAGTAGTAGGGTGGGTAGACTACCCGGCTACGAGCAGTACTTC

V gene: TRBV28
J gene: TRBJ2-1
D gene: TRBD2
clone size: once
CDR3 protein: CASTKSGRTFF
CDR3 DNA: TGTGCCAGCACCAAGAGCGGGAGAACGTTCTTC

V gene: TRBV6-1
J gene: TRBJ1-5
D gene: NA
clone size: NA
CDR3 protein: CAREAGNQPQHF
CDR3 DNA: TGTGCCAGGGAGGCCGGCAATCAGCCCCAGCATTTT

V gene: TRBV28
J gene: TRBJ1-4
D gene: TRBD1
clone size: NA
CDR3 protein: CASSLRDRGEKLFF
CDR3 DNA: TGTGCCAGCAGTTTAAGGGACAGGGGTGAAAAACTGTTTTTT

V gene: TRBV5-1
J gene: TRBJ2-7
D gene: NA
clone size: NA
CDR3 protein: CASSLLTGISSYEQYF
CDR3 DNA: TGCGCCAGCAGCTTGCTCACAGGGATAAGCTCCTACGAGCAGTACTTC

V gene: TRBV6-6
J gene: TRBJ2-5
D gene: NA
clone size: NA
CDR3 protein: CASSPGGSETQYF
CDR3 DNA: TGTGCCAGCAGCCCCGGAGGTTCAGAGACCCAGTACTTC

V gene: TRBV6-5
J gene: TRBJ2-7
D gene: NA
clone size: NA
CDR3 protein: CASSYGGSYEQYF
CDR3 DNA: TGTGCCAGCAGTTACGGAGGCTCCTACGAGCAGTACTTC

V gene: TRBV29-1
J gene: TRBJ2-3
D gene: TRBD1
clone size: once
CDR3 protein: CSVEVGDRGTDTQYF
CDR3 DNA: TGCAGCGTTGAAGTGGGTGACAGGGGCACAGATACGCAGTATTTT

V gene: TRBV15
J gene: TRBJ2-1
D gene: NA
clone size: NA
CDR3 protein: CATRASYNEQFF
CDR3 DNA: TGTGCCACCAGGGCAAGTTACAATGAGCAGTTCTTC

V gene: TRBV9
J gene: TRBJ1-6
D gene: TRBD1
clone size: once
CDR3 protein: CASSVTGGANSPLHF
CDR3 DNA: TGTGCCAGCAGCGTGACAGGGGGTGCCAATTCACCCCTCCACTTT

V gene: TRBV28
J gene: TRBJ1-2
D gene: NA
clone size: NA
CDR3 protein: CASSLVRVTGDYGYTF
CDR3 DNA: TGTGCCAGCAGTTTAGTTCGTGTGACAGGCGATTATGGCTACACCTTC

V gene: TRBV7-7
J gene: TRBJ2-5
D gene: NA
clone size: NA
CDR3 protein: CASSIGGYGETQYF
CDR3 DNA: TGTGCCAGCAGCATTGGGGGGTACGGGGAGACCCAGTACTTC

V gene: TRBV6-5
J gene: TRBJ1-2
D gene: NA
clone size: NA
CDR3 protein: CASNPRRRADYGYTF
CDR3 DNA: TGTGCCAGCAACCCCAGGAGGAGGGCTGACTATGGCTACACCTTC

V gene: TRBV5-1
J gene: TRBJ2-7
D gene: TRBD1
clone size: NA
CDR3 protein: CASSSGTGNLYEQYF
CDR3 DNA: TGCGCCAGCAGCTCGGGGACAGGGAACTTATACGAGCAGTACTTC

V gene: TRBV19
J gene: TRBJ2-1
D gene: NA
clone size: NA
CDR3 protein: CASSRHTGFSVDNEQFF
CDR3 DNA: TGTGCCAGTAGTAGACATACAGGGTTTAGTGTGGACAATGAGCAGTTCTTC

V gene: TRBV6-5
J gene: TRBJ1-3
D gene: TRBD1
clone size: NA
CDR3 protein: CASSIDRGFGNTIYF
CDR3 DNA: TGTGCCAGCAGTATAGACAGGGGGTTTGGAAACACCATATATTTT

V gene: TRBV5-4
J gene: TRBJ2-5
D gene: TRBD2
clone size: few
CDR3 protein: CASSLTSGDQETQYF
CDR3 DNA: TGTGCCAGCAGCTTGACTAGCGGGGACCAAGAGACCCAGTACTTC

V gene: TRBV29-1
J gene: TRBJ1-1
D gene: NA
clone size: NA
CDR3 protein: CSVKSSRDTEAFF
CDR3 DNA: TGCAGCGTAAAGTCCTCACGGGACACTGAAGCTTTCTTT

V gene: TRBV15
J gene: TRBJ2-7
D gene: NA
clone size: NA
CDR3 protein: CATSRDTSYEQYF
CDR3 DNA: TGTGCCACCAGCAGGGACACGTCCTACGAGCAGTACTTC

V gene: TRBV5-1
J gene: TRBJ1-2
D gene: TRBD1
clone size: NA
CDR3 protein: CASSLSQGGYGYTF
CDR3 DNA: TGCGCCAGCAGCTTGAGCCAGGGGGGCTATGGCTACACCTTC

V gene: TRBV12-1
J gene: TRBJ2-1
D gene: NA
clone size: NA
CDR3 protein: CASSAVAGHNEQFF
CDR3 DNA: TGTGCCAGCAGCGCGGTAGCGGGGCACAATGAGCAGTTCTTC

V gene: TRBV28
J gene: TRBJ1-5
D gene: NA
clone size: few
CDR3 protein: CASKSRVALQPQHF
CDR3 DNA: TGTGCCAGCAAATCCAGGGTAGCCCTTCAGCCCCAGCATTTT

V gene: TRBV6-1
J gene: TRBJ2-2
D gene: TRBD1
clone size: NA
CDR3 protein: CASSKQGPGELFF
CDR3 DNA: TGTGCCAGCAGTAAACAGGGGCCCGGGGAGCTGTTTTTT

V gene: TRBV19
J gene: TRBJ1-5
D gene: NA
clone size: NA
CDR3 protein: CASTRVGSNQPQHF
CDR3 DNA: TGTGCCAGTACCCGGGTAGGTAGCAATCAGCCCCAGCATTTT

V gene: TRBV6-1
J gene: TRBJ2-7
D gene: NA
clone size: NA
CDR3 protein: CASSRTERNYEQYF
CDR3 DNA: TGTGCCAGCAGCCGGACAGAAAGAAACTACGAGCAGTACTTC

V gene: TRBV29-1
J gene: TRBJ2-3
D gene: NA
clone size: NA
CDR3 protein: CSVVIGNTQYF
CDR3 DNA: TGCAGCGTTGTCATTGGCAATACGCAGTATTTT

V gene: TRBV7-3
J gene: TRBJ2-3
D gene: NA
clone size: NA
CDR3 protein: CASKKLNTDTQYF
CDR3 DNA: TGTGCCAGCAAAAAGCTTAACACAGATACGCAGTATTTT

V gene: TRBV7-8
J gene: TRBJ2-5
D gene: TRBD1
clone size: NA
CDR3 protein: CASSSGQEYQETQYF
CDR3 DNA: TGTGCCAGCAGCTCGGGACAGGAGTACCAAGAGACCCAGTACTTC

V gene: TRBV11-2
J gene: TRBJ2-1
D gene: NA
clone size: NA
CDR3 protein: CASSPIGVKHNEQFF
CDR3 DNA: TGTGCCAGCAGCCCAATTGGTGTTAAGCACAATGAGCAGTTCTTC

V gene: TRBV2
J gene: TRBJ2-7
D gene: NA
clone size: NA
CDR3 protein: CASKVSKSSREQYF
CDR3 DNA: TGTGCCAGCAAAGTATCGAAAAGCTCCCGCGAGCAGTACTTC

V gene: TRBV10-3
J gene: TRBJ1-1
D gene: TRBD1
clone size: NA
CDR3 protein: CATLEGALPNTEAFF
CDR3 DNA: TGTGCCACCTTAGAGGGGGCCCTACCGAACACTGAAGCTTTCTTT

V gene: TRBV28
J gene: TRBJ2-7
D gene: NA
clone size: NA
CDR3 protein: CASSSLRRALYEQYF
CDR3 DNA: TGTGCCAGCAGTTCCCTTAGGAGAGCCCTCTACGAGCAGTACTTC

V gene: TRBV30
J gene: TRBJ1-2
D gene: NA
clone size: NA
CDR3 protein: CAWAEGNYGYTF
CDR3 DNA: TGTGCCTGGGCGGAGGGTAACTATGGCTACACCTTC

V gene: TRBV10-3
J gene: TRBJ2-5
D gene: NA
clone size: NA
CDR3 protein: CAISESQGQETQYF
CDR3 DNA: TGTGCCATCAGTGAGTCACAGGGCCAAGAGACCCAGTACTTC

V gene: TRBV5-4
J gene: TRBJ1-2
D gene: NA
clone size: few
CDR3 protein: CASSLASGRAPYGYTF
CDR3 DNA: TGTGCCAGCAGCTTGGCCTCGGGCAGGGCTCCCTATGGCTACACCTTC

V gene: TRBV2
J gene: TRBJ2-1
D gene: TRBD2
clone size: NA
CDR3 protein: CASSETSGGFYNEQFF
CDR3 DNA: TGTGCCAGCAGCGAAACTAGCGGGGGTTTCTACAATGAGCAGTTCTTC

V gene: TRBV4-3
J gene: TRBJ1-5
D gene: TRBD1
clone size: NA
CDR3 protein: CASSLSVSGTGEQPQHF
CDR3 DNA: TGCGCCAGCAGCCTCTCCGTCTCCGGGACAGGGGAGCAGCCCCAGCATTTT

V gene: TRBV28
J gene: TRBJ1-1
D gene: NA
clone size: few
CDR3 protein: CASSLTGGTEAFF
CDR3 DNA: TGTGCCAGCAGTTTAACTGGGGGGACTGAAGCTTTCTTT

V gene: TRBV7-9
J gene: TRBJ1-6
D gene: TRBD1
clone size: NA
CDR3 protein: CASSSPRGQGNSPLHF
CDR3 DNA: TGTGCCAGCAGCTCGCCTAGGGGGCAGGGTAATTCACCCCTCCACTTT

V gene: TRBV27
J gene: TRBJ2-7
D gene: TRBD2
clone size: NA
CDR3 protein: CASSLNGEGYYEQYF
CDR3 DNA: TGTGCCAGCAGTTTAAACGGGGAGGGCTACTACGAGCAGTACTTC

V gene: TRBV6-1
J gene: TRBJ2-1
D gene: NA
clone size: once
CDR3 protein: CASRVGRTYNEQFF
CDR3 DNA: TGTGCCAGCAGGGTGGGGAGAACCTACAATGAGCAGTTCTTC

V gene: TRBV6-5
J gene: TRBJ2-3
D gene: TRBD1
clone size: NA
CDR3 protein: CASSTQGFTDTQYF
CDR3 DNA: TGTGCCAGCAGTACACAGGGGTTCACAGATACGCAGTATTTT

V gene: TRBV5-1
J gene: TRBJ2-7
D gene: TRBD1
clone size: once
CDR3 protein: CASSWALGQGYDSYEQYF
CDR3 DNA: TGCGCCAGCAGCTGGGCCCTGGGACAGGGGTATGACTCCTACGAGCAGTACTTC

V gene: TRBV7-9
J gene: TRBJ2-1
D gene: NA
clone size: NA
CDR3 protein: CASSLGFGTPEGEQFF
CDR3 DNA: TGTGCCAGCAGCTTAGGGTTTGGGACCCCGGAGGGTGAGCAGTTCTTC

V gene: TRBV2
J gene: TRBJ2-2
D gene: TRBD1
clone size: NA
CDR3 protein: CASSALPPGQSNTGELFF
CDR3 DNA: TGTGCCAGCAGCGCCTTGCCTCCGGGACAGAGCAACACCGGGGAGCTGTTTTTT

V gene: TRBV4-3
J gene: TRBJ1-2
D gene: TRBD1
clone size: NA
CDR3 protein: CASSQRDRDYTF
CDR3 DNA: TGCGCCAGCAGCCAAAGAGACAGGGACTACACCTTC

V gene: TRBV6-6
J gene: TRBJ2-5
D gene: TRBD1
clone size: NA
CDR3 protein: CASSRTGEETQYF
CDR3 DNA: TGTGCCAGCAGCAGGACAGGGGAAGAGACCCAGTACTTC

V gene: TRBV27
J gene: TRBJ2-5
D gene: NA
clone size: few
CDR3 protein: CARGARKETQYF
CDR3 DNA: TGTGCCAGGGGGGCGAGGAAAGAGACCCAGTACTTC

V gene: TRBV7-2
J gene: TRBJ2-7
D gene: TRBD2
clone size: NA
CDR3 protein: CASSPVAGLTYEQYF
CDR3 DNA: TGTGCCAGCAGCCCGGTAGCGGGACTTACCTACGAGCAGTACTTC

V gene: TRBV9
J gene: TRBJ2-1
D gene: TRBD1
clone size: once
CDR3 protein: CASSVEGATYNEQFF
CDR3 DNA: TGTGCCAGCAGCGTAGAGGGGGCTACCTACAATGAGCAGTTCTTC

V gene: TRBV4-3
J gene: TRBJ2-7
D gene: TRBD1
clone size: NA
CDR3 protein: CASSQVGLDRDHEQYF
CDR3 DNA: TGCGCCAGCAGCCAAGTGGGATTAGACAGGGACCACGAGCAGTACTTC

V gene: TRBV28
J gene: TRBJ2-1
D gene: NA
clone size: NA
CDR3 protein: CASNALEIGEQFF
CDR3 DNA: TGTGCCAGCAATGCGCTGGAGATCGGTGAGCAGTTCTTC

V gene: TRBV29-1
J gene: TRBJ2-5
D gene: NA
clone size: NA
CDR3 protein: CSVVARTAETQYF
CDR3 DNA: TGCAGCGTTGTCGCACGGACAGCCGAGACCCAGTACTTC

V gene: TRBV6-4
J gene: TRBJ2-7
D gene: NA
clone size: NA
CDR3 protein: CASSAVQGYEQYF
CDR3 DNA: TGTGCCAGCAGCGCGGTACAGGGCTACGAGCAGTACTTC